One and the same sample provided the 14 T cell receptor beta chains below, sequenced in a study of metastatic and nonmetastatic thyroid tumors. With MiXCR, TCRdb called clones anew from the PCR reads. The sample has roughly 61,000 clones, 4% to 4.5% seen once. None of the patients had undergone any treatment ahead of thyroid surgery. The sample consisted of blood. The receptors shown here come from a female donor with papillary thyroid cancer or a benign thyroid nodule (not recorded which). Some clones in this sample may be carry-over from other donors' samples.

In its sample, this clone was seen many times. The chain combines TRBV7-9 with TRBJ2-3, with D hard to call. The V gene's germline CDR1 is SEHNR and CDR2 FQNEAQ (reference sequence). Trimming took off 1 base at V and 2 bases at J, with 1 base between the two ends. The CDR3 is 12 amino acids. The CDR3 bases are TGTGCCAGCAGCTTAGACACAGATACGCAGTATTTT. It yields the protein CASSLDTDTQYF.

This clone has ten or more counts. CDR3 nucleotide sequence: TGCGCCAGCAGCTCCGGGACTAGCGGGAGCCATGAGCAGTTCTTC. Residues: CASSSGTSGSHEQFF. The genes are TRBV5-1 and TRBJ2-1, with 14 bases fitting TRBD2. The ends lost 3 bases at V and 8 bases at J; junction bases unmatched: 4. In germline, CDR1 is SGHRS, CDR2 YFSETQ. CDR3 size: 15 residues.

In this sample, this clone turned up many times. J is TRBJ1-1 and V is TRBV2; D may be TRBD1 (6 bases). V lost 3 bases to trimming and J lost 0 bases, with 17 bases between them. This CDR3 is built from 17 residues. Germline values: CDR1 SNHLY, CDR2 FYNNEI. The chain's CDR3 is CASSDVGTLSMNTEAFF. CDR3 coding DNA: TGTGCCAGCAGTGATGTCGGGACACTGAGTATGAACACTGAAGCTTTCTTT.

The chain employs TRBV6-2 or TRBV6-3 and TRBJ2-1; no clear D. CDR1 MNHEY and CDR2 SVGEGT come from the germline V gene. Trimming stripped 4 bases from V and 10 bases from J, with 8 bases between. The CDR3 is 11 residues long. The CDR3 DNA reads TGTGCCAGCAGTTCTACAAAGGAGCAGTTCTTC. This sequence encodes CASSSTKEQFF.

This clone was seen ten or more times. The gene calls are TRBV7-2 and TRBJ2-5; D is undetermined. CDR1 and CDR2 (germline): SGHTA, FQGNSA. The CDR3 extends over 12 amino acids. Trimming shortened V by 1 base and J by 4 bases, and 4 bases separated the two germline ends. The CDR3 region is CASSLVGETQYF. The CDR3 DNA reads TGTGCCAGCAGCTTAGTTGGAGAGACCCAGTACTTC.

Regarding this clone: Germline and junction disagree at one end, which may indicate a read error. The chain uses TRBV28 and TRBJ2-3; 12 nucleotides match TRBD2. The CDR3 is made up of 17 amino acids. Germline V lookup: CDR1 MDHEN, CDR2 SYDVKM. Written as DNA, the CDR3 is TGTGTCAGCAGTTCATCTCTTGCACTAGCGGGAGGCAGTCAGCAGTATTTT. This translates into CVSSSSLALAGGSQQYF.

This clone was seen just once. The chain has TRBV18 and TRBJ1-1; 9 bases match TRBD1. The V gene end was trimmed by 4 bases and the J gene end by 5 bases; junction bases not matched to a gene: 5. This CDR3 has 14 amino acids. CDR1 and CDR2 from the germline V gene are KGHSH and LQKENI. The CDR3 sequence is CASSRTGGWTEAFF. CDR3 DNA sequence: TGTGCCAGCTCACGCACAGGGGGCTGGACTGAAGCTTTCTTT. Looking up the rest from reference TRBV18 and TRBJ1-1 gives the full variable domain: NAGVMQNPRHLVRRRGQEARLRCSPMKGHSHVYWYRQLPEEGLKFMVYLQKENIIDESGMPKERFSAEFPKEGPSILRIQQVVRGDSAAYFCASSRTGGWTEAFFGQGTRLTVV.

This clone came up many times. This chain joins TRBV27 and TRBJ1-2, with D perhaps TRBD1 (5 bases). Germline values: CDR1 MNHEY, CDR2 SMNVEV (reference sequence). The length of the CDR3 is 13 residues. V lost 5 bases and J lost 6, with 13 bases in between. The CDR3 DNA follows: TGTGCCAGCAGTACGGACTCAGGGAATGGCTACACCTTC. Its translation: CASSTDSGNGYTF.

This clone was found many times. V gene TRBV3-1 combines with J gene TRBJ1-1, with D possibly TRBD1 on 5 matching bases. Trimming removed 9 bases from V and 4 bases from J, with 21 bases in between. Germline V gene lookup returns CDR1 LGHDT and CDR2 YNNKEL (reference sequence). The CDR3 is 15 amino acids. The CDR3 bases are TGTGCCAGTAGTACCACCTGGGGGTTTGGCACTGAAGCTTTCTTT. Translated: CASSTTWGFGTEAFF. The full variable domain, completed using reference TRBV3-1 and TRBJ1-1, is DTAVSQTPKYLVTQMGNDKSIKCEQNLGHDTMYWYKQDSKKFLKIMFSYNNKELIINETVPNRFSPKSPDKAHLNLHINSLELGDSAVYFCASSTTWGFGTEAFFGQGTRLTVV.

Details on this clone: This may be a read error: a much more frequent sequence differs by one nucleotide. The chain links TRBV29-1 to TRBJ1-2; D is unclear. Looked up from germline, CDR1 is SQVTM and CDR2 is ANQGSEA. This CDR3 region has 11 residues. The V end was cut by 3 bases, the J end by 4 bases, with 6 bases between. CDR3 nucleotides: TGCAGCGTTGAGCAGAGCTATGGCTACACCTTC. Amino acids: CSVEQSYGYTF.

At least ten counts were recorded for this clone. This sequence joins TRBV13 and TRBJ1-1, with 8 positions matching TRBD1. Trimming removed 4 bases from V and 8 bases from J; junction bases left unmatched: 3. CDR1 and CDR2 from the germline V gene are PRHDT and FYEKMQ (reference sequence). The CDR3 runs 12 residues. The CDR3 sequence: CASSSYRGEAFF. In DNA, the CDR3 is TGTGCCAGCAGCTCGTACAGGGGGGAAGCTTTCTTT.

This clone was recorded many times. The chain couples TRBV15 to TRBJ1-4, with D unclear. Trimming cost V 0 bases and J 8 bases, with 7 bases left between them. The CDR3 is made up of 13 amino acids. Germline values: CDR1 LNHNV, CDR2 YYDKDF (reference sequence). The CDR3 reads CATSRDTGEKLFF. The DNA of the CDR3 is TGTGCCACCAGCAGAGATACGGGGGAAAAACTGTTTTTT.

There are many counts of this clone. J is TRBJ2-1 and V is TRBV7-2; 7 nucleotides align to TRBD2. Germline V gene lookup returns CDR1 SGHTA and CDR2 FQGNSA. The CDR3 extends over 15 amino acids. J lost 8 bases, V lost 3 bases, and 10 bases had no gene match. Written as DNA, the CDR3 is TGTGCCAGCAGCTTCACTAGCGTAATTGGCGATGAGCAGTTCTTC. It is translated as CASSFTSVIGDEQFF.

This clone occurred a few times. This chain links TRBV6-1 with TRBJ2-7, with TRBD1 matching 7 bases. The CDR3 consists of 12 residues. Per germline, CDR1 MNHNS and CDR2 SASEGT. The V gene end was trimmed by 7 bases and the J gene end by 5 bases; junction bases not matched to a gene: 5. The CDR3, as DNA: TGTGCCAGCAACAGGGGTTCGGACGAGCAGTACTTC. It specifies CASNRGSDEQYF.